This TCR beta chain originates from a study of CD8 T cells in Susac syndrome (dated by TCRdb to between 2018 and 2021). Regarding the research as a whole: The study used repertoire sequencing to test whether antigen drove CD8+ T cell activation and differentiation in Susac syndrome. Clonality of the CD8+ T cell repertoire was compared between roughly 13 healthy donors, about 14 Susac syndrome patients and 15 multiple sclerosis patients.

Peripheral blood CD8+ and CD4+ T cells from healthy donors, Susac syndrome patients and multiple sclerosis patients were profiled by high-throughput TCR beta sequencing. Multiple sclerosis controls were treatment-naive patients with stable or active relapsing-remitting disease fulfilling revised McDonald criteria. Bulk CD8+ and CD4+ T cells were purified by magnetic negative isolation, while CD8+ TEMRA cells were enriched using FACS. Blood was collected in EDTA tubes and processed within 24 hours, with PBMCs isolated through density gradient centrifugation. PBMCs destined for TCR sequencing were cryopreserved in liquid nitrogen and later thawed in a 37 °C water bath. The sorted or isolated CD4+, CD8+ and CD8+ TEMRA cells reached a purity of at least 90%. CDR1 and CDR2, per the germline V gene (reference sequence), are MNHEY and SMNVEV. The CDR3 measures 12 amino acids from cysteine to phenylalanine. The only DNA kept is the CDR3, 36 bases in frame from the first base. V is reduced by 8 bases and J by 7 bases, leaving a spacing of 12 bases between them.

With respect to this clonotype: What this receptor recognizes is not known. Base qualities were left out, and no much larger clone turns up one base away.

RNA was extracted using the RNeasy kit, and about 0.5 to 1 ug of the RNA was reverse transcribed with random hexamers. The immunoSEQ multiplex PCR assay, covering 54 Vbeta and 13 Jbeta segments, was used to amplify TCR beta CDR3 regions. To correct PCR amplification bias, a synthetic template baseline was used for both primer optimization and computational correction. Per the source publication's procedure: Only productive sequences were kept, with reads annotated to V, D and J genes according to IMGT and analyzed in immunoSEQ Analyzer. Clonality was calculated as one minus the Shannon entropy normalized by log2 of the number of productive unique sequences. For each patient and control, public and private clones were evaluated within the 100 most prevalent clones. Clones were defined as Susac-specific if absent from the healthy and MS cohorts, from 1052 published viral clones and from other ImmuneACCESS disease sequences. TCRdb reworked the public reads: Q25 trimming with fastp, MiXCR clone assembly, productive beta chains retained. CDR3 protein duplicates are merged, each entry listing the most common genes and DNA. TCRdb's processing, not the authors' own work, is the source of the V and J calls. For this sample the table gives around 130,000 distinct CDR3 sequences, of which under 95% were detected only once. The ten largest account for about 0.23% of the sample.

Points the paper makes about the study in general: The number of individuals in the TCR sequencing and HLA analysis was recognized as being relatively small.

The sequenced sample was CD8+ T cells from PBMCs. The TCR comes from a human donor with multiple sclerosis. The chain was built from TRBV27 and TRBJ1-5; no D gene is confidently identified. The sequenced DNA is TGTGCCAGCCCTCACACGAGGCAGCCCCAGCATTTT. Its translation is CASPHTRQPQHF.